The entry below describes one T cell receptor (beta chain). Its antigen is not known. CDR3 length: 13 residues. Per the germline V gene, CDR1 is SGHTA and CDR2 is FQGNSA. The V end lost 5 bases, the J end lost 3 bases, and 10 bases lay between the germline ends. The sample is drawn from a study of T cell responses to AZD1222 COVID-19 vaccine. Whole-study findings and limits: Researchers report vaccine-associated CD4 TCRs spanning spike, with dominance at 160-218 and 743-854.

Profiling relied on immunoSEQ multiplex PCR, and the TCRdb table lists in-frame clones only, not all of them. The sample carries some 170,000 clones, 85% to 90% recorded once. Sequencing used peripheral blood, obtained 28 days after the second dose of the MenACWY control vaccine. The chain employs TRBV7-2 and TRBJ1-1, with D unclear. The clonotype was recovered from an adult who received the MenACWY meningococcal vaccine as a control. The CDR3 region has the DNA TGTGCCAGCAGCGCTCCGGAGGACACTGAAGCTTTCTTT. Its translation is CASSAPEDTEAFF.